These T cell receptor beta chains were read from a single sample in a study of PD-1 blockade in mismatch repair-deficient tumors. The table came from immunoSEQ multiplex PCR; TCRdb's copy has only in-frame clones and leaves some out. Of 100,000 to 150,000 clones in the sample, about nine tenths are singletons; the top ten hold about 11%. The material was peripheral blood, obtained just over 70 weeks after starting pembrolizumab. These receptors came from an adult with mismatch repair-deficient cancer. Each CDR3 is given with its conserved first and last residue. A D gene is named only where the DNA matches it firmly. A row's size may be missing; if present it is once, few, many or a size class.

cdr3_nt cdr3_aa v_call clone_size d_call j_call
TGTGCCAGCAGCTTAGGCATTCAGGACACCGGGGAGCTGTTTTTT CASSLGIQDTGELFF TRBV13 few NA TRBJ2-2
TGTGCCAGCAGCTCGAAACAGGGGTTTAATGAAAAACTGTTTTTT CASSSKQGFNEKLFF TRBV7-9 NA TRBD1 TRBJ1-4
TGCGCCAGCAGCCAATGGGACCGAACTAGCGGGGGGTACATTCAGTACTTC CASSQWDRTSGGYIQYF TRBV4-1 NA TRBD2 TRBJ2-4
TGTGCCAGCAGCAAGTTCGGCCGTACGGGACAGGGGGGAGACACCGGGGAGCTGTTTTTT CASSKFGRTGQGGDTGELFF TRBV21-1 NA NA TRBJ2-2
TGCGCCAGCAGCCAGCCGGGACAGAGCTCCTACAATGAGCAGTTCTTC CASSQPGQSSYNEQFF TRBV4-1 NA TRBD1 TRBJ2-1
TGCGCCAGCAGCCAAGATGCGATCGGGGAGACCCAGTACTTC CASSQDAIGETQYF TRBV4-1 NA NA TRBJ2-5
TGTGCCAGCAGCTTAGATCGGGGGAGGAACACTGAAGCTTTCTTT CASSLDRGRNTEAFF TRBV11-2 NA NA TRBJ1-1
TGTGCCAGTAGCCCGACCCTTATCGGAGGGGGCGGGGCCAAAAACATTCAGTACTTC CASSPTLIGGGGAKNIQYF TRBV19 NA NA TRBJ2-4
TGCGCCAGCAGCTACTCCGGGGGGCAGCCCCAGCATTTT CASSYSGGQPQHF TRBV5-1 NA NA TRBJ1-5
TGTGCCAGCAGTGAATTGGGGACAGACTCTGGAAACACCATATATTTT CASSELGTDSGNTIYF TRBV25-1 NA TRBD1 TRBJ1-3
TGTGCCAGCAGCTCTACCGGGACTGTGAGCTCTGGGGCCAACGTCCTGACTTTC CASSSTGTVSSGANVLTF TRBV13 NA NA TRBJ2-6
TGCGCCAGCAGCCCCCCCGGCGGGACAGGGGTAGATGGCTACACCTTC CASSPPGGTGVDGYTF TRBV4-1 NA TRBD1 TRBJ1-2
TGTGCCAGCAGTTCTGGCGGGAGGGCCAACGATGAGCAGTTCTTC CASSSGGRANDEQFF TRBV27 NA TRBD2 TRBJ2-1
TGCGCCAGCAGCTTGTGGGCGGGAGCGGGAGAGACCCAGTACTTC CASSLWAGAGETQYF TRBV5-1 NA TRBD2 TRBJ2-5
TGTGCCAGCAGTGAAGGTCCCAGGACGTACAATGAGCAGTTCTTC CASSEGPRTYNEQFF TRBV2 NA NA TRBJ2-1
TGCAGCGCTTCCGACAGCTACCAAGAGACCCAGTACTTC CSASDSYQETQYF TRBV29-1 NA NA TRBJ2-5
TGTGCCAGCAGCTTGTCTTCTGACAGTCTATACAATGAGCAGTTCTTC CASSLSSDSLYNEQFF TRBV5-8 NA NA TRBJ2-1
TGTGCCTGGAGTGTAAAAGGGAACGAAAACATTCAGTACTTC CAWSVKGNENIQYF TRBV30 once NA TRBJ2-4
TGTGCCAGTAGTATTACTAGCGCTTCCTCCTACGAGCAGTACTTC CASSITSASSYEQYF TRBV19 NA TRBD2 TRBJ2-7
TGTGCCAGCAGCCCGGGACAGGGAGGAGGGAATGAGCAGTTCTTC CASSPGQGGGNEQFF TRBV13 NA TRBD1 TRBJ2-1
TGCGCCAGCAGCCAAGGGGACAGGGGGAGCTCTGGGGCCAACGTCCTGACTTTC CASSQGDRGSSGANVLTF TRBV4-3 NA TRBD1 TRBJ2-6
TGCGCCAGCAGCCAACGGCAGGGGGCGGGATACGAGCAGTACTTC CASSQRQGAGYEQYF TRBV4-3 NA TRBD1 TRBJ2-7
TGTGCCAGCAGCAACAGCTCCGGACAGGGGAACACTGAAGCTTTCTTT CASSNSSGQGNTEAFF TRBV21-1 NA NA TRBJ1-1
TGCGCCAGCAGTCCCGGGACATTGAGTGAAAAACTGTTTTTT CASSPGTLSEKLFF TRBV4-1 NA NA TRBJ1-4
TGTGCTAGTGGTACGGACAGGACCCTCTATGGCTACACCTTC CASGTDRTLYGYTF TRBV12-5 NA TRBD1 TRBJ1-2
TGTGCCAGCAGCTTATACGCAGGGGGCACCGGGGAGCTGTTTTTT CASSLYAGGTGELFF TRBV7-3 NA TRBD1 TRBJ2-2
TGTGCCAGCAGCGTAATGGGACTAGCGGGAGGGCACTACAATGAGCAGTTCTTC CASSVMGLAGGHYNEQFF TRBV9 NA TRBD2 TRBJ2-1
TGTGCCAGCAGTTACTCAGCTATCTCTGGAAACACCATATATTTT CASSYSAISGNTIYF TRBV6-6 NA NA TRBJ1-3
TGCAGCGTTGTGGCAGGAAACACTGAAGCTTTCTTT CSVVAGNTEAFF TRBV29-1 NA NA TRBJ1-1
TGTGCCAGCAGTTACTCATCTAGCGGAGTTTACAATGAGCAGTTCTTC CASSYSSSGVYNEQFF TRBV6-5 NA TRBD2 TRBJ2-1
TGTGCCAGCAGTTATAAAGCGGGACCCGACGAGCAGTACTTC CASSYKAGPDEQYF TRBV6-6 NA TRBD2 TRBJ2-7
TGTGCCAGCAGTGGGATCTACGAGCAGTACTTC CASSGIYEQYF TRBV6-5 NA NA TRBJ2-7
TGTGCCACCAGCAGAGATCACGGAGATACGCAGTATTTT CATSRDHGDTQYF TRBV15 NA NA TRBJ2-3
TGTGCCAGCAGCCAAGATCTGGATCTAGCGGGAGGTTACGAGCAGTACTTC CASSQDLDLAGGYEQYF TRBV4-2 once TRBD2 TRBJ2-7
TGTGCCAGTAGTATAGGGGCCAGTGGCGAGCAGTACTTC CASSIGASGEQYF TRBV19 NA NA TRBJ2-7
TGTGCCAGCAGCTTAGAGCGGAATCAGCCCCAGCATTTT CASSLERNQPQHF TRBV11-3 NA NA TRBJ1-5
TGTGCCAGCAGTCCAAGGACTAGCGCTTACAATGAGCAGTTCTTC CASSPRTSAYNEQFF TRBV27 NA TRBD2 TRBJ2-1
TGTGCCAGCACTCCAGGGGACAGGGGCTACAATGAGCAGTTCTTC CASTPGDRGYNEQFF TRBV6-6 NA TRBD1 TRBJ2-1
TGTGCCAGCAGTTACCCAGGGACGTATGGCTACACCTTC CASSYPGTYGYTF TRBV6-5 NA NA TRBJ1-2
TGTGCCAGCAGCAATCGAGCTACAGGTGAAAATGAAAAACTGTTTTTT CASSNRATGENEKLFF TRBV21-1 NA NA TRBJ1-4
TGTGCCAGCAGAAGGACTAGCGGGAGGGCCTGGTCCTACGAGCAGTACTTC CASRRTSGRAWSYEQYF TRBV28 NA TRBD2 TRBJ2-7
TGTGCCAGCAGTGATGGGACTAGAAAAGCAGATACGCAGTATTTT CASSDGTRKADTQYF TRBV2 NA TRBD2 TRBJ2-3
TGCGCCAGCAGCCCGTTTGCAGGGTCGGGATACGAGCAGTACTTC CASSPFAGSGYEQYF TRBV4-3 NA NA TRBJ2-7
TGTGCCAGCAGCCTGGACCATTACACAGATACGCAGTATTTT CASSLDHYTDTQYF TRBV9 NA NA TRBJ2-3
TGTGTCACCGCGGCTGGAAGATCCTACAATGAGCAGTTCTTC CVTAAGRSYNEQFF TRBV28 NA NA TRBJ2-1
TGTGCCTGGACCTACGGGACAGGGGTGTACGAGCAGTACTTC CAWTYGTGVYEQYF TRBV30 few TRBD1 TRBJ2-7